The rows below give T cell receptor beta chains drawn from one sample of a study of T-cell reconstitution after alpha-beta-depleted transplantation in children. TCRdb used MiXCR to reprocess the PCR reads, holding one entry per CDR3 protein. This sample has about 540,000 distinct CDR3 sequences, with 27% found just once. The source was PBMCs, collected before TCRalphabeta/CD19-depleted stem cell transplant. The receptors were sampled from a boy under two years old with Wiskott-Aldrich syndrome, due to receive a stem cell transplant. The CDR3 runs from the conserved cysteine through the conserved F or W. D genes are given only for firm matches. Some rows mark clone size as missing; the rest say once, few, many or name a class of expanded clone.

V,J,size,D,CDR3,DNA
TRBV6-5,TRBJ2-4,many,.,CASSYSRGGGKNIQYF,TGTGCCAGCAGTTACTCGAGAGGGGGTGGCAAAAACATTCAGTACTTC
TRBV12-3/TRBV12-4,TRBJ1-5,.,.,CASRRGHNQPQHF,TGTGCCAGCAGGAGAGGCCACAATCAGCCCCAGCATTTT
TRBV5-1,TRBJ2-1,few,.,CASSLGGRFYNEQFF,TGCGCCAGCAGCTTGGGTGGGAGGTTCTACAATGAGCAGTTCTTC
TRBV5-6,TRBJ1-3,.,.,CASSLARDLPSGNTIYF,TGTGCCAGCAGCTTGGCGCGGGACTTACCTTCGGGAAACACCATATATTTT
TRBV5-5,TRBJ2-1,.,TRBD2,CASSLEGLAENEQFF,TGTGCCAGCAGCTTGGAAGGACTAGCGGAAAATGAGCAGTTCTTC
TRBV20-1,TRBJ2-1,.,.,CSARVDNSINEQFF,TGCAGTGCTAGAGTTGATAACAGCATCAATGAGCAGTTCTTC
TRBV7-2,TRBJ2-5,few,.,CASSLVQGRETQYF,TGTGCCAGCAGCTTAGTGCAGGGTCGGGAGACCCAGTACTTC
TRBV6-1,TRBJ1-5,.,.,CASRAGVWGNQPQHF,TGTGCCAGCAGGGCAGGGGTTTGGGGCAATCAGCCCCAGCATTTT
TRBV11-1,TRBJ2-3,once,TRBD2,CASSLAGTSGRSDTDTQYF,TGTGCCAGCAGCTTAGCCGGGACTAGCGGGAGGTCCGACACAGATACGCAGTATTTT
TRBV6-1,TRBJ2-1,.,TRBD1,CASSRDRANEQFF,TGTGCCAGCAGCCGGGACAGGGCCAATGAGCAGTTCTTC
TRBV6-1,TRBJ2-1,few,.,CASSEGLGPYNEQFF,TGTGCCAGCAGTGAAGGACTCGGCCCCTACAATGAGCAGTTCTTC
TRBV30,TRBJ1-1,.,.,CAWSPNGVSTEAFF,TGTGCCTGGAGTCCCAATGGTGTGAGCACTGAAGCTTTCTTT
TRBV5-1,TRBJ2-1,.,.,CASSLGFVNNEQFF,TGCGCCAGCAGCTTAGGGTTTGTCAACAATGAGCAGTTCTTC
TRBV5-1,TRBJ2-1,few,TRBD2,CASQPTGSGTSGRYEQFF,TGCGCCAGCCAACCGACAGGGAGTGGGACTAGCGGGAGGTATGAGCAGTTCTTC
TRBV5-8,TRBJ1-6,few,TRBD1,CASSTDRVPSPLHF,TGTGCCAGCAGTACGGACAGGGTCCCTTCACCCCTCCACTTT
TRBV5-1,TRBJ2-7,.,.,CASRTNPGLSSYEQYF,TGCGCCAGCAGGACTAATCCGGGACTGAGCTCCTACGAGCAGTACTTC
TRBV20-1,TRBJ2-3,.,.,CSAIDTDTQYF,TGCAGTGCTATAGACACAGATACGCAGTATTTT
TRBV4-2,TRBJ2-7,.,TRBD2,CASSSWTSGTAGAYEQYF,TGTGCCAGCAGTTCATGGACTAGCGGGACCGCCGGAGCCTACGAGCAGTACTTC
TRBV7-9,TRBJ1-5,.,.,CASSATPSNQPQHF,TGTGCCAGCAGCGCGACACCTAGCAATCAGCCCCAGCATTTT
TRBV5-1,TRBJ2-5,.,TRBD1,CASSETGREDQYF,TGCGCCAGCAGCGAGACAGGGAGAGAAGACCAGTACTTC
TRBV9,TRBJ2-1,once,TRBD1,CASSLGQLLSSYNEQFF,TGTGCCAGCAGCCTGGGACAGCTCTTAAGCTCCTACAATGAGCAGTTCTTC
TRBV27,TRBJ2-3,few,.,CASSLSGHRTDTQYF,TGTGCCAGCAGTTTATCTGGACACCGCACAGATACGCAGTATTTT
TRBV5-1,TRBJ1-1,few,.,CASSPFGAREAFF,TGCGCCAGCAGCCCGTTCGGGGCCAGAGAAGCTTTCTTT
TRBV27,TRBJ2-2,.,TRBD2,CASSFSVWREGVGGELFF,TGTGCCAGCAGTTTCAGTGTTTGGCGGGAGGGAGTAGGCGGGGAGCTGTTTTTT
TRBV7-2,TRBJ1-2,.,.,CASSFFREYGYTF,TGTGCCAGCAGCTTCTTCCGTGAATATGGCTACACCTTC
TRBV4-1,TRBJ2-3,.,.,CASSQESSTDTQYF,TGCGCCAGCAGCCAGGAGAGTAGCACAGATACGCAGTATTTT
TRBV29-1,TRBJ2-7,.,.,CSVVILGSPYEQYF,TGCAGCGTTGTGATTCTGGGTAGTCCCTACGAGCAGTACTTC
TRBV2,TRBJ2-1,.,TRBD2,CASSESGLAGVSGEQFF,TGTGCCAGCAGTGAAAGTGGGCTAGCGGGAGTATCTGGTGAGCAGTTCTTC
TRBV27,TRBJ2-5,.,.,CASSWRSQETQYF,TGTGCCAGCAGTTGGCGGAGCCAAGAGACCCAGTACTTC
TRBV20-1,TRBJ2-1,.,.,CSASGPSLGEQFF,TGCAGTGCTAGCGGGCCCTCTTTAGGTGAGCAGTTCTTC
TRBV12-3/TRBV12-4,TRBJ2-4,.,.,CASSSTWGAKNIQYF,TGTGCCAGCAGTTCTACCTGGGGAGCCAAAAACATTCAGTACTTC
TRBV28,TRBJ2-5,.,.,CASSATGTGTQYF,TGTGCCAGCAGCGCTACAGGGACGGGGACCCAGTACTTC
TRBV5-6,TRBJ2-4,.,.,CASSLGGVPDIQYF,TGTGCCAGCAGCTTGGGTGGGGTGCCCGACATTCAGTACTTC
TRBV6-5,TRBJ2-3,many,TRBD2,CASSYPSSGSGTDTQYF,TGTGCCAGCAGTTACCCCAGTAGCGGGAGTGGCACAGATACGCAGTATTTT
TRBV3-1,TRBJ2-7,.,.,CASSQEGAFGEQYF,TGTGCCAGCAGCCAAGAAGGAGCGTTTGGCGAGCAGTACTTC
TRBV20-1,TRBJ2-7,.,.,CSASGGGGGGYEQYF,TGCAGTGCTAGTGGGGGGGGAGGGGGCGGATACGAGCAGTACTTC
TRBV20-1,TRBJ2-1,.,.,CSFIRSLFRNEQFF,TGCAGTTTCATTAGGTCCTTATTTCGCAATGAGCAGTTCTTC
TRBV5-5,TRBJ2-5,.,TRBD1,CASSPGQGALETQYF,TGTGCCAGCAGCCCGGGACAGGGGGCTTTAGAGACCCAGTACTTC
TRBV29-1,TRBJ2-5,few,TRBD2,CSGTTGTSMATQYF,TGCAGCGGGACGACCGGGACTAGTATGGCGACCCAGTACTTC
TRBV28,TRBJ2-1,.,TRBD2,CASSLPQAGGHYNEQFF,TGTGCCAGCAGTTTACCGCAAGCGGGAGGGCATTACAATGAGCAGTTCTTC
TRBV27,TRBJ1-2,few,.,CASSFRASNYGYTF,TGTGCCAGCAGTTTCAGAGCTTCTAACTATGGCTACACCTTC
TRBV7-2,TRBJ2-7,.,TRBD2,CASSPRPSGSPYEQYF,TGTGCCAGCAGCCCTAGGCCTAGCGGGAGCCCCTACGAGCAGTACTTC
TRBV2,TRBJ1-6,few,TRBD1,CASSERTGWDSPLHF,TGTGCCAGCAGTGAGAGGACAGGGTGGGATTCACCCCTCCACTTT
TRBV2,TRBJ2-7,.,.,CASSENRLYEQYF,TGTGCCAGCAGTGAAAACAGGCTCTACGAGCAGTACTTC
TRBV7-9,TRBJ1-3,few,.,CASSLAPQSNTGNTIYF,TGTGCCAGCAGCTTAGCGCCCCAGAGCAACACTGGAAACACCATATATTTT
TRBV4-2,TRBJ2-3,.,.,CASSQDTRAKGWHTQYF,TGTGCCAGCAGCCAAGACACTCGGGCCAAGGGGTGGCATACGCAGTATTTT
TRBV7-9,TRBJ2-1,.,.,CASSLPIPGLGDEQFF,TGTGCCAGCAGCTTACCTATACCGGGGCTTGGGGATGAGCAGTTCTTC
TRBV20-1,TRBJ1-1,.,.,CSARGISNTEAFF,TGCAGTGCTAGGGGCATCTCGAACACTGAAGCTTTCTTT
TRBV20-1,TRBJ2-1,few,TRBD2,CSARAGLAGYNEQFF,TGCAGTGCTAGAGCTGGCCTAGCGGGTTACAATGAGCAGTTCTTC
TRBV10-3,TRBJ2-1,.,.,CAIGTEGWYNEQFF,TGTGCCATCGGTACTGAGGGGTGGTACAATGAGCAGTTCTTC
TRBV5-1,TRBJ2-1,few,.,CASSLDYRYNEQFF,TGCGCCAGCAGCTTGGACTACCGCTACAATGAGCAGTTCTTC
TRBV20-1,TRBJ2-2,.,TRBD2,CSARTSGRLYTGELFF,TGCAGTGCTAGGACTAGCGGGAGGTTGTACACCGGGGAGCTGTTTTTT